The clone carrying this T cell receptor (beta chain) was counted a single time. What it binds is not known. CDR3 length equals 15 residues. V was trimmed by 2 bases and J by 14 bases, leaving 19 bases between them. CDR1 is MNHNY and CDR2 is SVGAGI in the germline V gene (reference sequence). The source of the sample is a study of Ad26.COV2.S vaccination and SARS-CoV-2 variants. The wider study: Participants got Ad26.COV2.S intramuscularly, once or twice 56 days apart. Overall study results and limits: Measurement of non-spike TCR breadth gave similar results in vaccine and placebo recipients.

Clones were read by immunoSEQ multiplex PCR, and TCRdb kept only the in-frame ones, dropping some. Among a few hundred thousand clones, about 89% were seen once, and the ten largest hold 1.5% to 2%. Treatment in this sample: around 19 received Ad26.COV2.S at low or high dose, single or two shots; about 5 received placebo; per-sample allocation not given. Specimens were obtained on day 63 following the first vaccine or placebo injection. The receptor was derived from a person between 18 and 65 years old who received the Ad26.COV2.S COVID-19 vaccine or a placebo. The V call is TRBV6-6, the J call TRBJ1-6, with D possibly TRBD1 on 6 matching bases. Source: peripheral blood, taken in a trial of Ad26.COV2.S vaccine versus placebo. The CDR3 DNA sequence: TGTGCCAGCAGTTACGACCTCCGGGGGGGCGGGACCCTCCACTTT. This codes for CASSYDLRGGGTLHF.